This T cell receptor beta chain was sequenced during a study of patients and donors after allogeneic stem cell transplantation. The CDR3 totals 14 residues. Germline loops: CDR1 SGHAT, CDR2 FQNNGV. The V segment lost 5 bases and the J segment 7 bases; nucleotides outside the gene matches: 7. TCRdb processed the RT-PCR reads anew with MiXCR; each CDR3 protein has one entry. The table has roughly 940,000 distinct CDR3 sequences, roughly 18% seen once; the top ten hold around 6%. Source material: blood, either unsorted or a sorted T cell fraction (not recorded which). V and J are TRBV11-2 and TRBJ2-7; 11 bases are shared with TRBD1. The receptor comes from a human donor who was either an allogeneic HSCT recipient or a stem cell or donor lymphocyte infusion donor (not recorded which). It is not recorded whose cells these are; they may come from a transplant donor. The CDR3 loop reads CASSGTGGKWEQYF. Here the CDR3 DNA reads TGTGCCAGCAGCGGGACAGGGGGGAAGTGGGAGCAGTACTTC.